Below, 29 T cell receptor beta chains from the same sample are listed, as sequenced in a study of T cell changes during pregnancy in multiple sclerosis. Assay: immunoSEQ multiplex PCR; the TCRdb copy retains only in-frame clones and omits some. The sample lists fewer than 85,000 clones; about 94% were seen once. The sample consisted of peripheral blood, taken in the third trimester of pregnancy. Receptors were obtained from a female donor with multiple sclerosis, enrolled in a pregnancy study.

In the case of this clone: Germline is not matched at one junction end, which may reflect a read error. The chain carries TRBV5-4 and TRBJ1-4; D perhaps matches TRBD1 (5 bases). The CDR3 totals 11 residues. Germline CDR1 is SGHNT and CDR2 is YYREEE (reference sequence). The CDR3 DNA follows: TGTGCCAGCAGCTTGGAACAGGCCATAAGGTTT. Its protein is CASSLEQAIRF.

The chain employs TRBV6-4 and TRBJ2-1, with D possibly matching TRBD2 (6 bases). Germline V lookup: CDR1 MRHNA, CDR2 SNTAGT. CDR3 size: 13 residues. V was cut by 4 bases and J by 9 bases, with 13 bases left in between. The CDR3 is CASSVGGGGEQFF. The CDR3 region has the DNA TGTGCCAGCAGTGTGGGGGGTGGCGGTGAGCAGTTCTTC.

The V and J genes are TRBV6-1 and TRBJ2-5; 7 bases line up with TRBD2. This CDR3 spans 16 amino acids. Germline V gene sequence: CDR1 MNHNS, CDR2 SASEGT. Trimming removed 4 bases from V and 6 bases from J; junction bases left unmatched: 14. CDR3 DNA sequence: TGTGCCAGCAGTGGTCGGAGGGAGGGCGTGCGGCAGACCCAGTACTTC. This translates into CASSGRREGVRQTQYF.

This chain uses TRBV9 with TRBJ1-5; D possibly corresponds to TRBD1 (5 bases). The CDR3 contains 14 residues. V was cut by 3 bases and J by 3 bases, with 10 bases left in between. The germline V gene has CDR1 SGDLS and CDR2 YYNGEE. In DNA form, the CDR3 reads TGTGCCAGCAGCGAAACAGGAGCCAATCAGCCCCAGCATTTT. Translation gives CASSETGANQPQHF.

The J gene is TRBJ1-6, the V gene TRBV27, with D possibly being TRBD1 (6 bases). CDR1 is MNHEY and CDR2 is SMNVEV in the germline V gene (reference sequence). The germline V and J ends were trimmed by 1 base and 9 bases, with 22 bases remaining between them. The length of the CDR3 is 18 residues. The CDR3 region is CASSLFPPRAGEFSPLHF. Written as DNA, the CDR3 is TGTGCCAGCAGTTTATTCCCCCCGCGGGCAGGGGAGTTTTCACCCCTCCACTTT.

The chain couples TRBV5-4 to TRBJ2-3; D gene uncertain. CDR3 length: 15 residues. Germline CDR1 is SGHNT and CDR2 is YYREEE (reference sequence). V lost 7 bases to trimming and J lost 0 bases, with 15 bases between them. CDR3 in amino acids: CASRPRSPSTDTQYF. The CDR3 bases are TGTGCCAGCCGTCCCCGGAGCCCTAGCACAGATACGCAGTATTTT.

The chain combines TRBV11-2 with TRBJ1-2; D remains ambiguous. Germline CDR1 SGHAT, CDR2 FQNNGV. The CDR3 has 13 amino acids. V lost 6 bases and J 3 bases, leaving 11 bases between the germline ends. The CDR3 coding sequence is TGTGCCAGCAGTATTGGAGGACACTATGGCTACACCTTC. It specifies CASSIGGHYGYTF.

V and J are TRBV6-5 and TRBJ1-1; D not resolved. Trimming took 5 bases from V and 0 from J, leaving 7 bases between them. CDR1 is MNHEY, CDR2 SVGAGI, per germline. The CDR3 has 13 amino acids. The CDR3 loop is CASSDGLNTEAFF. DNA for the CDR3: TGTGCCAGCAGTGACGGGTTGAACACTGAAGCTTTCTTT.

The chain employs TRBV11-2 and TRBJ2-5, with 7 positions matching TRBD1. The germline CDR1 and CDR2 sequences are SGHAT and FQNNGV. This CDR3 is 14 amino acids long. After removal of 5 bases from V and 1 base from J, the junction contained 4 bases not matched to a gene. In DNA, the CDR3 is TGTGCCAGCAGCCGCAGACAGGGCCAAGAGACCCAGTACTTC. Residues: CASSRRQGQETQYF.

The chain joins TRBV6-5 to TRBJ2-7; possibly TRBD2 for D (7 bases). This CDR3 contains 12 residues. Germline values: CDR1 MNHEY, CDR2 SVGAGI. V was cut by 11 bases and J by 3 bases, with 14 bases left in between. DNA for the CDR3: TGTGCCGTTGGGGGGGCACACTACGAGCAGTACTTC. Encoded protein: CAVGGAHYEQYF.

The gene calls are TRBV9 and TRBJ2-6; TRBD2 agrees at 7 bases. Germline V lookup: CDR1 SGDLS, CDR2 YYNGEE. The CDR3 loop spans 16 amino acids. V was pared by 4 bases and J by 2 bases, with 6 bases of the junction left unmatched. CDR3 sequence reads: CASSNLGGTGANVLTF. The CDR3 region has the DNA TGTGCCAGCAGCAACCTGGGGGGGACTGGGGCCAACGTCCTGACTTTC.

This rearrangement joins TRBV27 to TRBJ1-5; D unresolved. Trimming took 3 bases from V and 9 from J, leaving 9 bases between them. The CDR3 loop spans 12 amino acids. Germline CDR1 MNHEY, CDR2 SMNVEV (reference sequence). This CDR3 is CASSFLEGPQHF. The CDR3 DNA sequence: TGTGCCAGCAGTTTTCTGGAGGGGCCCCAGCATTTT.

The chain employs TRBV18 and TRBJ1-2; 9 bases are shared with TRBD1. Germline assignment: CDR1 KGHSH and CDR2 LQKENI. The length of the CDR3 is 15 residues. V gave up 3 bases and J gave up 4 bases; unmatched junction bases: 6. The CDR3 is CASSPADRGSYGYTF. CDR3 coding DNA: TGTGCCAGCTCACCGGCTGACAGGGGGAGCTATGGCTACACCTTC.

This sequence joins TRBV9 and TRBJ1-1; D not resolved. The CDR3 spans 15 residues. V was cut by 0 bases and J by 2 bases, with 11 bases left in between. The V gene's germline CDR1 is SGDLS and CDR2 YYNGEE. CDR3 nucleotides: TGTGCCAGCAGCGTAGCCCCGGAGGGTAACACTGAAGCTTTCTTT. Translating gives CASSVAPEGNTEAFF. The full variable domain, completed using reference TRBV9 and TRBJ1-1, is DSGVTQTPKHLITATGQRVTLRCSPRSGDLSVYWYQQSLDQGLQFLIQYYNGEERAKGNILERFSAQQFPDLHSELNLSSLELGDSALYFCASSVAPEGNTEAFFGQGTRLTVV.

In DNA form, the CDR3 reads TGTGCCAGCAGCTTAGCGATTGGGGCCACTATTCTGAACTCCTACAATGAGCAGTTCTTC. The encoded protein is CASSLAIGATILNSYNEQFF. The chain employs TRBV7-8 and TRBJ2-1; D may be TRBD1 (5 bases). This CDR3 region has 20 residues. Trimming shortened V by 0 bases and J by 0 bases, and 21 bases separated the two germline ends. In germline, CDR1 is SGHVS, CDR2 FQNEAQ.

V usage is TRBV7-9 and J usage is TRBJ2-1, with 7 bases aligning to TRBD1. CDR3 length: 15 residues. CDR1 is SEHNR, CDR2 FQNEAQ, per germline (reference sequence). The V gene end was trimmed by 5 bases and the J gene end by 6 bases; junction bases not matched to a gene: 10. CDR3 DNA sequence: TGTGCCAGCAGCAGCCGGGACAGTCTTACCAATGAGCAGTTCTTC. Its translation: CASSSRDSLTNEQFF. The full variable domain, rest sourced from reference TRBV7-9 and TRBJ2-1, is DTGVSQNPRHKITKRGQNVTFRCDPISEHNRLYWYRQTLGQGPEFLTYFQNEAQLEKSRLLSDRFSAERPKGSFSTLEIQRTEQGDSAMYLCASSSRDSLTNEQFFGPGTRLTVL.

The V call is TRBV6-5, the J call TRBJ1-1; 8 bases line up with TRBD1. This CDR3 region has 14 residues. The V and J ends lost 4 bases and 4 bases, in that order; junction bases with no gene match: 5. Germline loops: CDR1 MNHEY, CDR2 SVGAGI. For the CDR3, the DNA is TGTGCCAGCAGTTCATACAGGGGGGTCACTGAAGCTTTCTTT. The encoded protein is CASSSYRGVTEAFF.

The chain carries TRBV10-3 and TRBJ2-1; D unclear. CDR1 is ENHRY and CDR2 is SYGVKD in the germline V gene. V lost 6 bases to trimming and J lost 6 bases, with 12 bases between them. This CDR3 has 13 residues. The CDR3 region is CAISRDPSNEQFF. CDR3 DNA sequence: TGTGCCATCAGCCGAGATCCGAGCAATGAGCAGTTCTTC.

This chain joins TRBV7-6 and TRBJ1-5; TRBD1 agrees at 8 bases. J was trimmed by 4 bases and V by 2 bases; bases with no gene match: 7. This CDR3 contains 16 residues. Germline-derived CDR1 and CDR2 are SGHVS and FNYEAQ. CDR3 nucleotides: TGTGCCAGCAGCTTAAATCCAGGGGGCTGGAATCAGCCCCAGCATTTT. It is translated as CASSLNPGGWNQPQHF.

This chain uses TRBV5-6 with TRBJ2-1, with 9 bases aligning to TRBD1. CDR1 is SGHDT, CDR2 YYEEEE, per germline. With 0 bases clipped from V and 7 bases from J, the junction kept 5 bases outside the gene matches. The CDR3 length is 15 residues. For the CDR3, the DNA is TGTGCCAGCAGCTTGGTGGGACAGGGTGGAAATGAGCAGTTCTTC. Protein: CASSLVGQGGNEQFF.

The chain carries TRBV2 and TRBJ1-1, with D possibly matching TRBD1 (6 bases). Deletions cut 0 bases from V and 5 bases from J, with 13 bases between. Germline CDR1 and CDR2: SNHLY and FYNNEI. This CDR3 contains 15 residues. CDR3 nucleotides: TGTGCCAGCAGTGAAGCGCGGGGGCGGGGGACTGAAGCTTTCTTT. It codes for CASSEARGRGTEAFF.

The chain couples TRBV27 to TRBJ1-5, with TRBD1 as a possible D gene (6 bases). This CDR3 has 16 residues. In germline, CDR1 is MNHEY, CDR2 SMNVEV (reference sequence). Deletions cut 4 bases from V and 4 bases from J, with 17 bases between. The chain's CDR3 is CASSSMGRGKNQPQHF. The CDR3 DNA sequence: TGTGCCAGCAGTTCTATGGGCAGGGGTAAGAATCAGCCCCAGCATTTT.

V is TRBV13 and J is TRBJ2-1, with 13 nucleotides matching TRBD2. Losses at the gene ends were 5 bases for V and 7 bases for J; bases not matched to a gene: 5. Germline-derived CDR1 and CDR2 are PRHDT and FYEKMQ (reference sequence). The CDR3 contains 15 residues. As DNA, the CDR3 is TGTGCCAGCAGCAAGGGACTAGCGGGGCTAAATGAGCAGTTCTTC. This codes for CASSKGLAGLNEQFF.

The chain joins TRBV2 to TRBJ1-5; a weak D match, TRBD1 (6 bases). Germline CDR1 SNHLY, CDR2 FYNNEI. Trimming left V 6 bases short and J 4 bases short, with 13 bases between. This CDR3 is built from 14 residues. The CDR3 here is CASRKTGLNQPQHF. The CDR3 DNA is TGTGCCAGCAGAAAAACAGGGTTAAATCAGCCCCAGCATTTT.

The V gene is TRBV2, the J gene TRBJ1-6; perhaps TRBD1 as D (6 bases). The CDR3 contains 17 residues. Trimming shortened V by 0 bases and J by 6 bases, and 15 bases separated the two germline ends. CDR1 SNHLY and CDR2 FYNNEI come from the germline V gene. In DNA, the CDR3 is TGTGCCAGCAGTGAAGCGCGGACAGCGGGAAGTAATTCACCCCTCCACTTT. The encoded protein is CASSEARTAGSNSPLHF.

The chain carries TRBV10-3 and TRBJ1-6, with D uncertain. This CDR3 contains 14 residues. The germline V gene has CDR1 ENHRY and CDR2 SYGVKD. V was clipped by 7 bases and J by 7 bases, with 14 bases between them. The CDR3 loop reads CAINRGSPNSPLHF. DNA for the CDR3: TGTGCCATCAATCGGGGATCTCCGAATTCACCCCTCCACTTT.

The chain combines TRBV2 with TRBJ2-7; D gene unclear. The CDR3 loop spans 14 amino acids. The V end was cut by 3 bases, the J end by 2 bases, with 11 bases between. The germline V gene encodes CDR1 SNHLY and CDR2 FYNNEI. In nucleotides, the CDR3 is TGTGCCAGCAGTGATACTGGGCCCCCCTACGAGCAGTACTTC. Translation gives CASSDTGPPYEQYF.

This clone occurred a few times. The chain couples TRBV10-1 to TRBJ2-1, with 10 bases identical to TRBD2. J was trimmed by 5 bases and V by 6 bases; bases with no gene match: 7. The length of the CDR3 is 15 residues. CDR1 is WNHNN, CDR2 SYGVQD, per germline (reference sequence). In nucleotides, the CDR3 is TGCGCCAGCAGCCCGATAGCGGGGGGCCACAATGAGCAGTTCTTC. It encodes CASSPIAGGHNEQFF.

The V gene is TRBV10-3, the J gene TRBJ1-1; D perhaps matches TRBD1 (6 bases). Deletions cut 4 bases from V and 10 bases from J, with 16 bases between. Germline CDR1 ENHRY, CDR2 SYGVKD. The CDR3 contains 13 residues. The CDR3 coding sequence is TGTGCCATCAGTGGGGGGCAGGGGAATTCAGCTTTCTTT. It codes for CAISGGQGNSAFF.